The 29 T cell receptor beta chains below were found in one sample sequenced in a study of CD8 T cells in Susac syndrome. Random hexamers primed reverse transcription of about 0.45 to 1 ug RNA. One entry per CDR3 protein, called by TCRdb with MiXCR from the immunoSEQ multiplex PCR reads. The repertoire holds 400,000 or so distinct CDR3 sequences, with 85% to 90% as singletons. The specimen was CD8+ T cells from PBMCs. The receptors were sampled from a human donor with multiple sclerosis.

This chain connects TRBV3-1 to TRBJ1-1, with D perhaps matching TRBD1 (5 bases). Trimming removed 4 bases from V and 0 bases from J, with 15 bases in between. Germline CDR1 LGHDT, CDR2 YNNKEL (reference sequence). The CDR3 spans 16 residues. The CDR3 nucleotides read TGTGCCAGCAGCCCTAGCGAGGGGAGGGTGAACACTGAAGCTTTCTTT. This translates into CASSPSEGRVNTEAFF.

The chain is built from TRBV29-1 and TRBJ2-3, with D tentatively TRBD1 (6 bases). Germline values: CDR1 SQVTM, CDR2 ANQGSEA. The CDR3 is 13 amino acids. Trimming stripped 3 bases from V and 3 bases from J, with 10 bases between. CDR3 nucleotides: TGCAGCGTTGACGCAGGGGCGACAGATACGCAGTATTTT. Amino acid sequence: CSVDAGATDTQYF.

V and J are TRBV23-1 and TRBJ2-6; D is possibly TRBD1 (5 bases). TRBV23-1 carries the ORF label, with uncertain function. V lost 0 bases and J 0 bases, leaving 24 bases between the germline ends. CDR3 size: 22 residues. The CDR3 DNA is TGCGCCAGCAGTCAATCGGGTTATTCCCGTGGGGCTTCGCGCTCTGGGGCCAACGTCCTGACTTTC. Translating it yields CASSQSGYSRGASRSGANVLTF.

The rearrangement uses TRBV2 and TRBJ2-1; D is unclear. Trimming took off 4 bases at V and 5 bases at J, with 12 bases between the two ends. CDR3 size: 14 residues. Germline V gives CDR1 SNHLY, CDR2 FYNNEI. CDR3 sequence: CASSGRIKNNEQFF. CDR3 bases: TGTGCCAGCAGTGGGCGAATAAAAAACAATGAGCAGTTCTTC.

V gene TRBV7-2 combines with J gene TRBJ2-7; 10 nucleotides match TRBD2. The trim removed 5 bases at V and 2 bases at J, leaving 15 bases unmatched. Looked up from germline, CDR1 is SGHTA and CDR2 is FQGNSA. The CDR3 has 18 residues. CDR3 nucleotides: TGTGCCAGCAGCCAGGTGTCGGGACTAGCGTCCCCCCCCTACGAGCAGTACTTC. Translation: CASSQVSGLASPPYEQYF.

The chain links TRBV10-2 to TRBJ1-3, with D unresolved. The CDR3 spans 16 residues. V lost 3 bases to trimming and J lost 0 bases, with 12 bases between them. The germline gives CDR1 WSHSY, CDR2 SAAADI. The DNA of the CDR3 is TGCGCCAGCAGTGAATCGGACGGTTTCTCTGGAAACACCATATATTTT. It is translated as CASSESDGFSGNTIYF.

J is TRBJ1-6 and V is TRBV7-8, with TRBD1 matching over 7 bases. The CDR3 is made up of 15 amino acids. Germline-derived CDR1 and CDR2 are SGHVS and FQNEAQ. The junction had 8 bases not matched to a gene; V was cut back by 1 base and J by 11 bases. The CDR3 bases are TGTGCCAGCAGCTTAGAGACCGGGACAGTTACACCCCTCCACTTT. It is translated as CASSLETGTVTPLHF.

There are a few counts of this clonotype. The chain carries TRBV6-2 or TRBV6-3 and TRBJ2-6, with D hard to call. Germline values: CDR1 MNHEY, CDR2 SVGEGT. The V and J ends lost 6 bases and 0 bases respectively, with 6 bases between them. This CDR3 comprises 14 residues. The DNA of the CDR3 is TGTGCCAGCAGCACCATCTCTGGGGCCAACGTCCTGACTTTC. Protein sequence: CASSTISGANVLTF.

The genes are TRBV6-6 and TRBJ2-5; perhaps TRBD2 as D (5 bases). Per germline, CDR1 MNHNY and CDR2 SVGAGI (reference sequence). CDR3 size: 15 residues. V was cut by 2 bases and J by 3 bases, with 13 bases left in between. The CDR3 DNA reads TGTGCCAGCAGTTACGGAGGTACCAAAAAAGAGACCCAGTACTTC. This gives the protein CASSYGGTKKETQYF.

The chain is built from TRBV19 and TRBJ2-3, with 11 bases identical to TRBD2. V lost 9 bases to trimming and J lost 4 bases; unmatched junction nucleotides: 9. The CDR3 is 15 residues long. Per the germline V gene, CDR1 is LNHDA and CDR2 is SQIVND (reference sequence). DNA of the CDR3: TGTGCCAGCCAGGGACTAGCGGATTTGGCAGATACGCAGTATTTT. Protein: CASQGLADLADTQYF.

The CDR3 DNA reads TGCAGCGTAGGCCCGGGACAGGGCTACGAGCAGTACTTC. Amino acids: CSVGPGQGYEQYF. This sequence joins TRBV29-1 and TRBJ2-7; 9 positions agree with TRBD1. J lost 3 bases, V lost 6 bases, and 6 bases had no gene match. This CDR3 comprises 13 residues. Germline V gives CDR1 SQVTM, CDR2 ANQGSEA.

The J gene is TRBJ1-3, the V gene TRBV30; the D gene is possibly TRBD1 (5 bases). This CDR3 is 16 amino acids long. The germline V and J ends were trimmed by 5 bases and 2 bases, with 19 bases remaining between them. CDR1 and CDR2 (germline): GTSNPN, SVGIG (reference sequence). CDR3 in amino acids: CAWGTYKETPGNTIYF. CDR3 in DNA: TGTGCCTGGGGGACTTACAAGGAAACTCCTGGAAACACCATATATTTT.

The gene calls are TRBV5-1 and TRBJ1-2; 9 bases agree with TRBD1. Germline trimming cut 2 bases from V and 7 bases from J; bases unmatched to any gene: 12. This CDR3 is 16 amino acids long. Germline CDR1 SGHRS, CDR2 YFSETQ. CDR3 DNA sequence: TGCGCCAGCAGCTTACACGCAACGGGACAGGGAACTGGCTACACCTTC. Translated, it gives CASSLHATGQGTGYTF.

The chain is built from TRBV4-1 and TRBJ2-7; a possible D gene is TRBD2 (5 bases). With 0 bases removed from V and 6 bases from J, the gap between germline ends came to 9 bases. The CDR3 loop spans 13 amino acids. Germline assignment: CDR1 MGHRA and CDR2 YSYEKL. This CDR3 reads CASSQDPGGEQYF. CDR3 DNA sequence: TGCGCCAGCAGCCAAGATCCCGGAGGCGAGCAGTACTTC.

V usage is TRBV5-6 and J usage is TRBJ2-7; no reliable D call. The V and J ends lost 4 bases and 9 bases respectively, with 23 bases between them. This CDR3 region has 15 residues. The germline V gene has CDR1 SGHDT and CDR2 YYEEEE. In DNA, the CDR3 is TGTGCCAGCAGCCCATCGGGTTTTGGCTCCCTCGGGCAGTACTTC. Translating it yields CASSPSGFGSLGQYF.

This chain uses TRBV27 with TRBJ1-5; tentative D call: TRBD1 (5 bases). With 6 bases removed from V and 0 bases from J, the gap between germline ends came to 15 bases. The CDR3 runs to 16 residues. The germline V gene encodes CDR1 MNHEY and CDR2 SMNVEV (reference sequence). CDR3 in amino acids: CASSPTAMRSNQPQHF. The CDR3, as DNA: TGTGCCAGCAGCCCGACAGCGATGCGTAGCAATCAGCCCCAGCATTTT.

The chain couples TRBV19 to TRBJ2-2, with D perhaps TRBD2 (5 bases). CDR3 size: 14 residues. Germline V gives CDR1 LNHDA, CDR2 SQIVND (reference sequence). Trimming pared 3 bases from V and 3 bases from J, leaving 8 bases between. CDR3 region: CASSIQDYTGELFF. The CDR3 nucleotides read TGTGCCAGTAGTATTCAGGACTACACCGGGGAGCTGTTTTTT. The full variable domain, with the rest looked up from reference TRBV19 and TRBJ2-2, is DGGITQSPKYLFRKEGQNVTLSCEQNLNHDAMYWYRQDPGQGLRLIYYSQIVNDFQKGDIAEGYSVSREKKESFPLTVTSAQKNPTAFYLCASSIQDYTGELFFGEGSRLTVL.

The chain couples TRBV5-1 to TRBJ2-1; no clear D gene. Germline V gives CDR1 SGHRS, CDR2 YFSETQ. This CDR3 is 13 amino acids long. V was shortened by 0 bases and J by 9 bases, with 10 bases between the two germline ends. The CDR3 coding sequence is TGCGCCAGCAGCTTGGTAAGGGCCGTTGAGCAGTTCTTC. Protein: CASSLVRAVEQFF.

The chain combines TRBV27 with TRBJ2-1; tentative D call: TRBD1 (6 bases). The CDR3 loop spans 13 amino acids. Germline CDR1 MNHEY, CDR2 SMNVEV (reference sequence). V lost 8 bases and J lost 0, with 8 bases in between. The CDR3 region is CASGQSSYNEQFF. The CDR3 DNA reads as TGTGCCAGCGGACAGAGCTCCTACAATGAGCAGTTCTTC.

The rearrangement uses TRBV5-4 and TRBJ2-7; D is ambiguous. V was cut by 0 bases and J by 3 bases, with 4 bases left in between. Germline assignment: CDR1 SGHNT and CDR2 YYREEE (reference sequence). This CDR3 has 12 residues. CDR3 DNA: TGTGCCAGCAGCTTGGATCACTACGAGCAGTACTTC. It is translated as CASSLDHYEQYF.

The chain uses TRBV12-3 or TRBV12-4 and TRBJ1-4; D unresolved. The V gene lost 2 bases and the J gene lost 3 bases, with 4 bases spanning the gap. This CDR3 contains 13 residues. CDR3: CASSLYANEKLFF. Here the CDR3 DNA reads TGTGCCAGCAGTTTATACGCTAATGAAAAACTGTTTTTT.

The CDR3 region has the DNA TGTGCCAGCAGCCCTCCCCACAGGGGCCTGAACACTGAAGCTTTCTTT. Protein sequence: CASSPPHRGLNTEAFF. The genes are TRBV14 and TRBJ1-1; 7 bases match TRBD1. This CDR3 has 16 residues. Germline lookup yields CDR1 SGHDN and CDR2 FVKESK. V shed 4 bases and J 0 bases; nucleotides not matched to a gene: 8.

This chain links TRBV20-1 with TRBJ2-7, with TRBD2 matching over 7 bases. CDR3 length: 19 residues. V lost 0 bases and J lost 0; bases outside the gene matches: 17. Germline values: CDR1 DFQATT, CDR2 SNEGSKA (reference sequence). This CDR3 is CSARDLSPTSAGYSYEQYF. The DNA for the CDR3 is TGCAGTGCTAGAGATCTCTCGCCTACTAGCGCGGGGTACTCCTACGAGCAGTACTTC.

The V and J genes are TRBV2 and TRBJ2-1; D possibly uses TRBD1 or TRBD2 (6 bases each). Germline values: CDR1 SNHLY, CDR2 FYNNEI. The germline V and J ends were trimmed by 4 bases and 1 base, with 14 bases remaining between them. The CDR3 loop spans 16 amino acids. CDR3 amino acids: CASSGGALESYNEQFF. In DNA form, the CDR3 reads TGTGCCAGCAGTGGGGGGGCCTTAGAATCCTACAATGAGCAGTTCTTC.

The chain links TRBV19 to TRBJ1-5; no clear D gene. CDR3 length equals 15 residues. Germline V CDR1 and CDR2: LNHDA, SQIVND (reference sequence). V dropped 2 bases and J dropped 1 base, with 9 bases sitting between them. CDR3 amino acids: CASSIMPESNQPQHF. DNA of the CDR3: TGTGCCAGTAGTATAATGCCAGAGAGCAATCAGCCCCAGCATTTT.

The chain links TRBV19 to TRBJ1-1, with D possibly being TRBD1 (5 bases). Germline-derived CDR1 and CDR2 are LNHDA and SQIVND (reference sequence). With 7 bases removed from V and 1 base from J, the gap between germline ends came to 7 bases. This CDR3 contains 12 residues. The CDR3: CASNQGNTEAFF. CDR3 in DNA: TGTGCCAGTAATCAGGGGAACACTGAAGCTTTCTTT.

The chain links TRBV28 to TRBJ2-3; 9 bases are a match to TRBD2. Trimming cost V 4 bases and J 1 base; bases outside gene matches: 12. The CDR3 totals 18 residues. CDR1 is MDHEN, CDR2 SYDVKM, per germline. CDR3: CASSSLREGPRGTDTQYF. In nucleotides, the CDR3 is TGTGCCAGCAGTTCTTTGCGGGAGGGCCCTCGGGGCACAGATACGCAGTATTTT.

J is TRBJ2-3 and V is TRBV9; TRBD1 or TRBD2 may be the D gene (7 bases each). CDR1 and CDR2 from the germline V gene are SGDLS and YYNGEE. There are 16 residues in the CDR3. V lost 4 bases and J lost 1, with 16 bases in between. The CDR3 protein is CASSSEGAGGTDTQYF. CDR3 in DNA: TGTGCCAGCAGCTCCGAGGGGGCGGGGGGCACAGATACGCAGTATTTT. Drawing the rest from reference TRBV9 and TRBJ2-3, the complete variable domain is DSGVTQTPKHLITATGQRVTLRCSPRSGDLSVYWYQQSLDQGLQFLIQYYNGEERAKGNILERFSAQQFPDLHSELNLSSLELGDSALYFCASSSEGAGGTDTQYFGPGTRLTVL.

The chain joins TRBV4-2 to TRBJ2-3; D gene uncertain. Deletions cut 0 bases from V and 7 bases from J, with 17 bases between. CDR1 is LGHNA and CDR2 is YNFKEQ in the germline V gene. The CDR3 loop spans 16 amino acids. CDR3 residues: CASSQEPSLDAHTQYF. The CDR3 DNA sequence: TGTGCCAGCAGCCAAGAACCATCCCTGGACGCACATACGCAGTATTTT.